A selection of T cell receptor beta chains follows, all from one sample in a study of shared clonotypes between healthy human individuals. This table comes from immunoSEQ multiplex PCR, and its TCRdb copy is limited to in-frame clones, with some not included. The sample yields roughly 2 million clones, about 95% seen once. Specimen: naive CD8+ T cells sorted from blood. These receptors were collected from a man in his late teens or twenties in good health. Each CDR3 is given with its conserved first and last residue. D genes are given only for firm matches. Only some rows state a clone size, as once, few, many or a class for expanded clones.

>15|.|.|TRBV12-5|TRBJ2-3
CASGSDTRLIDTQYF
TGTGCTAGTGGTTCGGACACAAGGTTGATAGATACGCAGTATTTT
>16|.|.|TRBV4-1|TRBJ2-2
CASSLLPGHSTGELFF
TGCGCCAGCAGCCTACTTCCGGGACACAGCACCGGGGAGCTGTTTTTT
>12|.|TRBD2|TRBV29-1|TRBJ2-7
CSAAGSGNEQYF
TGCAGCGCTGCGGGTAGCGGGAACGAGCAGTACTTC
>14|once|.|TRBV15|TRBJ2-7
CATSSVGRNYEQYF
TGTGCCACCAGCAGCGTGGGCAGGAACTACGAGCAGTACTTC
>12|.|.|TRBV7-8|TRBJ2-7
CASSLNSYEQYF
TGTGCCAGCAGCTTAAACAGTTACGAGCAGTACTTC
>15|.|.|TRBV7-9|TRBJ2-1
CASSSSRDGYNEQFF
TGTGCCAGCAGCTCTAGCCGGGACGGCTACAATGAGCAGTTCTTC
>11|.|TRBD1|TRBV27|TRBJ1-2
CAAGQGHGYTF
TGTGCCGCCGGACAGGGGCATGGCTACACCTTC
>18|once|TRBD2|TRBV13|TRBJ2-1
CASSLGYSGASGNNEQFF
TGTGCCAGCAGCTTAGGCTACTCCGGAGCTAGCGGGAACAATGAGCAGTTCTTC
>15|.|TRBD1|TRBV27|TRBJ2-2
CASSLQTGATGELFF
TGTGCCAGCAGTTTGCAAACAGGGGCAACCGGGGAGCTGTTTTTT
>15|.|TRBD1|TRBV27|TRBJ1-2
CASSSTGVDLHGYTF
TGTGCCAGCAGTTCCACAGGGGTAGATCTCCATGGCTACACCTTC